This T cell receptor (beta chain) is from a study of blood T cell repertoires in COVID-19. Study information: T cells, B-cell-depleted T cells, or PBMCs provided the cDNA or gDNA that served as material.

Across about two dozen US areas, participants ranged in age from about 18 to 90 years. Self-reported history from a screening survey and questionnaire set each donor's cohort. The germline gives CDR1 MNHEY, CDR2 SMNVEV (reference sequence). The V segment lost 2 bases and the J segment 7 bases; nucleotides outside the gene matches: 13. The CDR3 has 17 amino acids. Sequencing was performed with immunoSEQ multiplex PCR; in TCRdb, only in-frame clones are kept and a portion is missing. The sample carries about 240,000 clones, roughly 89% recorded once. This receptor was obtained from a woman in her thirties who had recovered from COVID-19. The chain recombines TRBV27 with TRBJ2-3, with 9 positions matching TRBD1. The material sequenced was PBMCs or T cells enriched from blood (not recorded which). CDR3: CASSLVLAGTGMYTQYF. In DNA form, the CDR3 reads TGTGCCAGCAGTTTAGTTTTAGCCGGGACAGGGATGTATACGCAGTATTTT.